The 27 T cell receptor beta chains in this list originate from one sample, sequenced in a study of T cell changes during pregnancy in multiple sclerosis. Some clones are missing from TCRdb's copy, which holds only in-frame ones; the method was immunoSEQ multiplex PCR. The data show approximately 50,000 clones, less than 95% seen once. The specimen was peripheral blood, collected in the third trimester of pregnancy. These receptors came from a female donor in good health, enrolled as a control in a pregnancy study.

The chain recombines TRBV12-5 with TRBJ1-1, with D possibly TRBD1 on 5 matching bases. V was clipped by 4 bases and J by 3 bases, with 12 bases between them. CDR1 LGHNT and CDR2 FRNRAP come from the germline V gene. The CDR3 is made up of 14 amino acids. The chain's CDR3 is CASGSPGEDTEAFF. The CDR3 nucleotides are TGTGCTAGTGGTTCCCCGGGGGAGGACACTGAAGCTTTCTTT.

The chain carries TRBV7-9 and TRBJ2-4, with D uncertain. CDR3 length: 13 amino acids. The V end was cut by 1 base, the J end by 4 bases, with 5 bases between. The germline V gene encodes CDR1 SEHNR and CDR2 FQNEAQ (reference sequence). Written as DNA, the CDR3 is TGTGCCAGCAGCTTAGGGCAAAAAAACATTCAGTACTTC. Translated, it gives CASSLGQKNIQYF.

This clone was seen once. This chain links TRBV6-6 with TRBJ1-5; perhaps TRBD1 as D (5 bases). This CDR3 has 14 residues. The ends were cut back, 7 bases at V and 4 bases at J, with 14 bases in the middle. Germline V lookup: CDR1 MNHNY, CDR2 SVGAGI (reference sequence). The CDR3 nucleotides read TGTGCCAGCAACACGCAACAGGTTAATCAGCCCCAGCATTTT. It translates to CASNTQQVNQPQHF.

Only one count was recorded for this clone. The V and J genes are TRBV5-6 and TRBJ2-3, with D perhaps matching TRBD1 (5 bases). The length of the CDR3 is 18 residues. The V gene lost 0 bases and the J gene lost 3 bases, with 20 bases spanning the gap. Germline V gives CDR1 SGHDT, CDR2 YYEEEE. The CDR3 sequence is CASSLGRGSLRGTDTQYF. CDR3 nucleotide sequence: TGTGCCAGCAGCTTGGGCCGTGGCAGTCTTAGGGGTACAGATACGCAGTATTTT.

The CDR3 DNA sequence: TGTGCCATCAGTGAGTCTATGGGAGCAGGGGGAACTGAAGCTTTCTTT. Translation gives CAISESMGAGGTEAFF. The chain uses TRBV10-3 and TRBJ1-1, with 7 nucleotides matching TRBD1. The CDR3 has 16 amino acids. Unmatched junction bases numbered 9, after V lost 0 bases and J lost 5 bases. Germline V gene sequence: CDR1 ENHRY, CDR2 SYGVKD.

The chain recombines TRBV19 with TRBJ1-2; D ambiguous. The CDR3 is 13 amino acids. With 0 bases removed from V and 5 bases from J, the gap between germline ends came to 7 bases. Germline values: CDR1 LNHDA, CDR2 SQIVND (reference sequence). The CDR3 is CASSIESGYGYTF. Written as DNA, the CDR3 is TGTGCCAGTAGTATAGAGAGCGGGTATGGCTACACCTTC.

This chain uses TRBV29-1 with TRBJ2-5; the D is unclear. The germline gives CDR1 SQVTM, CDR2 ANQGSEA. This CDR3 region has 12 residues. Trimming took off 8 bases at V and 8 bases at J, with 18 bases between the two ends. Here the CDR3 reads CSSRGGAETQYF. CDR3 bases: TGCAGCTCCCGAGGCGGTGCAGAAACCCAGTACTTC.

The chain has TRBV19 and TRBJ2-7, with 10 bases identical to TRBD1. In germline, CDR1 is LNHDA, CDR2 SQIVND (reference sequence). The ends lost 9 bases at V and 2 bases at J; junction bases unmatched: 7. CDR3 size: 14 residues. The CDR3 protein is CARMGQGKTYEQYF. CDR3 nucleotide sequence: TGTGCCAGGATGGGACAGGGGAAGACCTACGAGCAGTACTTC.

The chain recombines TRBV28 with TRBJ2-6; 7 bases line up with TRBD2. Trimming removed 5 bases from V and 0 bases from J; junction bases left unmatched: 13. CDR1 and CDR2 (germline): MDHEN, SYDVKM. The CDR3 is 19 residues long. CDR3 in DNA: TGTGCCAGCAGTACCTTTGGGGGGGGACTGTACTCTGGGGCCAACGTCCTGACTTTC. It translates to CASSTFGGGLYSGANVLTF.

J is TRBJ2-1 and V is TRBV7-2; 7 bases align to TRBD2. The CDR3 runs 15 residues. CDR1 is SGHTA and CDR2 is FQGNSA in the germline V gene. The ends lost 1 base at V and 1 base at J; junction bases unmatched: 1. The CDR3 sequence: CASSLDGGSYNEQFF. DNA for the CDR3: TGTGCCAGCAGCTTAGACGGGGGGTCCTACAATGAGCAGTTCTTC.

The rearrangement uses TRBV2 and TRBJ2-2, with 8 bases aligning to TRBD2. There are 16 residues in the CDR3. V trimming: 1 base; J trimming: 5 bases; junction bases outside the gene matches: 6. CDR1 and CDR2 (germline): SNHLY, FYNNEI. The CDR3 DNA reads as TGTGCCAGCAGTGAAGTCCGGGGACTAGGTACCGGGGAGCTGTTTTTT. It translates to CASSEVRGLGTGELFF.

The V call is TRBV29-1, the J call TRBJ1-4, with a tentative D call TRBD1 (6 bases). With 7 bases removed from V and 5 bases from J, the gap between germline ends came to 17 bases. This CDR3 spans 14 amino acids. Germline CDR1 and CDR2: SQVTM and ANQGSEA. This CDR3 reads CSARRTEGNEKLFF. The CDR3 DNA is TGCAGCGCCCGAAGGACAGAGGGAAATGAAAAACTGTTTTTT.

This CDR3 reads CASSLGTGGGLDTQYF. The CDR3 nucleotides read TGTGCCAGCAGCTTGGGGACAGGGGGGGGCCTCGATACGCAGTATTTT. This chain links TRBV7-6 with TRBJ2-3; 11 nucleotides match TRBD1. The germline V gene encodes CDR1 SGHVS and CDR2 FNYEAQ. The CDR3 consists of 16 residues. Losses at the gene ends were 3 bases for V and 6 bases for J; bases not matched to a gene: 8. The complete variable domain, with remaining parts taken from reference TRBV7-6 and TRBJ2-3, reads GAGVSQSPRYKVTKRGQDVALRCDPISGHVSLYWYRQALGQGPEFLTYFNYEAQQDKSGLPNDRFSAERPEGSISTLTIQRTEQRDSAMYRCASSLGTGGGLDTQYFGPGTRLTVL.

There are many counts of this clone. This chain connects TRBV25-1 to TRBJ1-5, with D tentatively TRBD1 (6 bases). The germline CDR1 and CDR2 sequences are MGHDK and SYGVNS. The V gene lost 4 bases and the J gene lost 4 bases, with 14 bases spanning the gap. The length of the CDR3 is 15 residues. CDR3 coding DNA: TGTGCCAGCAGTGGCGGGGGGGCAGGGAATCAGCCCCAGCATTTT. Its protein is CASSGGGAGNQPQHF.

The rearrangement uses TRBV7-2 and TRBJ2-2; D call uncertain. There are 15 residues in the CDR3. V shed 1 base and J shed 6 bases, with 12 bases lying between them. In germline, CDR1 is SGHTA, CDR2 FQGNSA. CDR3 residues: CASSLGNRFSGELFF. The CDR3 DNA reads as TGTGCCAGCAGCTTAGGAAACAGATTCTCCGGGGAGCTGTTTTTT.

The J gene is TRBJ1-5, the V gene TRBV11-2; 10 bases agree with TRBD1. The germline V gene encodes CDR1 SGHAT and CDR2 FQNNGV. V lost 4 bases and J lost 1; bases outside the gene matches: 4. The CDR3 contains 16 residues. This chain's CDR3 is CASSSGTGVSNQPQHF. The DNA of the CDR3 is TGTGCCAGCAGCTCGGGGACAGGGGTGAGCAATCAGCCCCAGCATTTT.

The CDR3 coding sequence is TGTGCCAGCAGCTTAGCGGCGGGGGCGACCTACGAGCAGTACTTC. Protein: CASSLAAGATYEQYF. V usage is TRBV11-3 and J usage is TRBJ2-7; D is perhaps TRBD2 (7 bases). The CDR3 length is 15 residues. V was shortened by 1 base and J by 2 bases, with 12 bases between the two germline ends. Germline V gene sequence: CDR1 SGHNT, CDR2 YENEEA.

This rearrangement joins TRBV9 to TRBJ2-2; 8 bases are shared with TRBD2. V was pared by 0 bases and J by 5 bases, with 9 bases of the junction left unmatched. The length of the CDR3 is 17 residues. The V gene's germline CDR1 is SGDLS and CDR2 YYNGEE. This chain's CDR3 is CASSVVGLAGETGELFF. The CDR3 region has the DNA TGTGCCAGCAGCGTAGTTGGGCTAGCGGGTGAAACCGGGGAGCTGTTTTTT.

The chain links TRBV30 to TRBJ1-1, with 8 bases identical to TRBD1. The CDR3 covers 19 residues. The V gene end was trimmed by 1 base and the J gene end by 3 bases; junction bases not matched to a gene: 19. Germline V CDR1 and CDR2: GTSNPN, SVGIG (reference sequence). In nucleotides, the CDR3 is TGTGCCTGGAGTGCCTTTCGGACAGGGCGCCTCTTGGGGCACACTGAAGCTTTCTTT. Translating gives CAWSAFRTGRLLGHTEAFF.

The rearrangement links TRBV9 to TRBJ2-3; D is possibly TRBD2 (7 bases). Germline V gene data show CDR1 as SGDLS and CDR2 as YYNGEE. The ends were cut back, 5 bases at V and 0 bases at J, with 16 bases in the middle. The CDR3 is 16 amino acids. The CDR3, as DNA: TGTGCCAGCAGGGGGGGGCGGACCCTAAGCACAGATACGCAGTATTTT. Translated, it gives CASRGGRTLSTDTQYF.

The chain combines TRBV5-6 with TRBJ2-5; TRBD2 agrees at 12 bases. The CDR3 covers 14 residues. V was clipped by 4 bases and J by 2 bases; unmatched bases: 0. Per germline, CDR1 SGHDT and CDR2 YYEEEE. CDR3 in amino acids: CASSLAGGQETQYF. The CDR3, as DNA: TGTGCCAGCAGCCTAGCGGGGGGGCAAGAGACCCAGTACTTC. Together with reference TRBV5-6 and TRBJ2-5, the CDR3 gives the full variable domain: DAGVTQSPTHLIKTRGQQVTLRCSPKSGHDTVSWYQQALGQGPQFIFQYYEEEERQRGNFPDRFSGHQFPNYSSELNVNALLLGDSALYLCASSLAGGQETQYFGPGTRLLVL.

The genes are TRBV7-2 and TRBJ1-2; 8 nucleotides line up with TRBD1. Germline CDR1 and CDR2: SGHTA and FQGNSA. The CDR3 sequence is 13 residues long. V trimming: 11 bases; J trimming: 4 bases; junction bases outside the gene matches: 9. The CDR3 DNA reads TGTGCCCGCCAACAGGGGGAGTTCTATGGCTACACCTTC. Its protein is CARQQGEFYGYTF.

The CDR3 reads CASSFGQGKETQYF. The DNA of the CDR3 is TGTGCCAGCAGCTTTGGGCAGGGAAAAGAGACCCAGTACTTC. The chain is built from TRBV7-9 and TRBJ2-5, with D possibly matching TRBD1 (5 bases). The V and J ends lost 3 bases and 3 bases respectively, with 11 bases between them. This CDR3 contains 14 residues. Germline V gene sequence: CDR1 SEHNR, CDR2 FQNEAQ (reference sequence).

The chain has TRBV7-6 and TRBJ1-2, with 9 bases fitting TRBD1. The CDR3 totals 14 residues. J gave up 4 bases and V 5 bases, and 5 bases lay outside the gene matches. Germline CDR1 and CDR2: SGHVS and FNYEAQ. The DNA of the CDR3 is TGTGCCAGCAGCGTGGGACAGGGAGGCTATGGCTACACCTTC. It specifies CASSVGQGGYGYTF.

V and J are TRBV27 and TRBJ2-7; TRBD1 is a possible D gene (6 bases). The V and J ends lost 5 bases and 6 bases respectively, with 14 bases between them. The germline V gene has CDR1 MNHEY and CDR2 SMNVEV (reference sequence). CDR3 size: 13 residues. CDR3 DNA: TGTGCCAGCAGTCACCCGGACAGCGGCGAGCAGTACTTC. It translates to CASSHPDSGEQYF.

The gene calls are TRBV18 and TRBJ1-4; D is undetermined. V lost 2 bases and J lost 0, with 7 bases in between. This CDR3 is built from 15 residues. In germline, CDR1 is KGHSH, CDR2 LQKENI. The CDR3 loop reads CASSPREATNEKLFF. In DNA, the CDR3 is TGTGCCAGCTCACCAAGGGAGGCAACTAATGAAAAACTGTTTTTT.

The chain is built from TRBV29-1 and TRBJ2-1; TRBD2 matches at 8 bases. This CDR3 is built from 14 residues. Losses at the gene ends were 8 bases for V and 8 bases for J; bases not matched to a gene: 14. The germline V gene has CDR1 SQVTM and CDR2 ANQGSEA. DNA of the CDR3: TGCAGCTCGGTAGCGGGGAGCGCTTTGTATGAGCAGTTCTTC. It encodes CSSVAGSALYEQFF.